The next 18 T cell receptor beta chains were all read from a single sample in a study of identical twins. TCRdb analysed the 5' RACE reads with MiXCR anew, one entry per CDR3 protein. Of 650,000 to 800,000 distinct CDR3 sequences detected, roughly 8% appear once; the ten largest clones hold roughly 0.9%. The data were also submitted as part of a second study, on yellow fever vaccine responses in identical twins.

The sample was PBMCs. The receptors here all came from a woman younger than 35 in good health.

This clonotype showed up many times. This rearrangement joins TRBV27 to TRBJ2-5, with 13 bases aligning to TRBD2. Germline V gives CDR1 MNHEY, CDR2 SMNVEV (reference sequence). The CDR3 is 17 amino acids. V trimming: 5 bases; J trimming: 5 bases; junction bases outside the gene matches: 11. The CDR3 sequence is CASSKRLAGGRGETQYF. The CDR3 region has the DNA TGTGCCAGCAGTAAACGACTAGCGGGAGGCCGGGGGGAGACCCAGTACTTC.

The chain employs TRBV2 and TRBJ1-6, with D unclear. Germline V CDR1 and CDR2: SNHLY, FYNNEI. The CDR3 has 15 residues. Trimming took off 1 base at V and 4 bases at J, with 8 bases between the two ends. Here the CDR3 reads CASSEGLGYNSPLHF. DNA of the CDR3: TGTGCCAGCAGTGAAGGCCTGGGGTATAATTCACCCCTCCACTTT. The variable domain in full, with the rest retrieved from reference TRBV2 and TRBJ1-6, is EPEVTQTPSHQVTQMGQEVILRCVPISNHLYFYWYRQILGQKVEFLVSFYNNEISEKSEIFDDQFSVERPDGSNFTLKIRSTKLEDSAMYFCASSEGLGYNSPLHFGNGTRLTVT.

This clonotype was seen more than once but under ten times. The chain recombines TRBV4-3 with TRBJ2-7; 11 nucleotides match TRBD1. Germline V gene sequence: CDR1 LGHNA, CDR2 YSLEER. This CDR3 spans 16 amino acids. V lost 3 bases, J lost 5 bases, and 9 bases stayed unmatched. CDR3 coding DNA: TGCGCCAGCAGCCAGCTCCGGGACAGGGGGTCCCACGAGCAGTACTTC. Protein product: CASSQLRDRGSHEQYF.

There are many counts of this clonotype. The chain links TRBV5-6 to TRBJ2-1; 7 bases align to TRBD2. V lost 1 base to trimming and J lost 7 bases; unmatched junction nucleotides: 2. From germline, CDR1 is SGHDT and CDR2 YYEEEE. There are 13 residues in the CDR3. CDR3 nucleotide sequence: TGTGCCAGCAGCTTGTTGGGGGGGAATGAGCAGTTCTTC. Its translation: CASSLLGGNEQFF.

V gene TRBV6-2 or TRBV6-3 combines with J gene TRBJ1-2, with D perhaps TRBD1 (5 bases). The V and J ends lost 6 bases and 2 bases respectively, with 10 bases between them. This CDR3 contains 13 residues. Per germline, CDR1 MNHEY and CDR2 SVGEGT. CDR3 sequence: CASSDGQNYGYTF. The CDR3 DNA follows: TGTGCCAGCAGCGACGGACAAAACTATGGCTACACCTTC.

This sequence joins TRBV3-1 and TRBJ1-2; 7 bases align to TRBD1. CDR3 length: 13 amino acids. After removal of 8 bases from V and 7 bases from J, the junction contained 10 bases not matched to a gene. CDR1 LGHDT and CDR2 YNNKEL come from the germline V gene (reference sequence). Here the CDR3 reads CASGLRGQVGYTF. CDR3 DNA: TGTGCCAGCGGTTTAAGGGGGCAGGTTGGCTACACCTTC. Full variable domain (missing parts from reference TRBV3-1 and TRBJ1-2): DTAVSQTPKYLVTQMGNDKSIKCEQNLGHDTMYWYKQDSKKFLKIMFSYNNKELIINETVPNRFSPKSPDKAHLNLHINSLELGDSAVYFCASGLRGQVGYTFGSGTRLTVV.

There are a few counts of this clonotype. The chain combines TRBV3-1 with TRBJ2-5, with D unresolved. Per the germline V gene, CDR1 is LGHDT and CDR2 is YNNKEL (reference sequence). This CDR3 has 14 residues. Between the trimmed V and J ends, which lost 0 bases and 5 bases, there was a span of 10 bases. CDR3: CASSQEGFWETQYF. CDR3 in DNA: TGTGCCAGCAGCCAAGAAGGATTTTGGGAGACCCAGTACTTC.

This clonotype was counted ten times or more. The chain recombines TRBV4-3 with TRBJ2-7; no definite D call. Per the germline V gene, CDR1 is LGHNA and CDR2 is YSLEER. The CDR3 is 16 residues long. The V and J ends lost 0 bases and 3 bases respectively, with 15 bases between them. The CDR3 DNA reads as TGCGCCAGCAGCCAAGATTGGGGTACGGTGGGCTACGAGCAGTACTTC. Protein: CASSQDWGTVGYEQYF.

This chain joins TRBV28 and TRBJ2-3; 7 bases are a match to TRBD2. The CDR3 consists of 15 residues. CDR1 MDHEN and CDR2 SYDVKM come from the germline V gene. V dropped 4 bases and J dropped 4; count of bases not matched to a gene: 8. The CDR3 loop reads CASSSMGGSSDTQYF. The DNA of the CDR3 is TGTGCCAGCAGTTCCATGGGCGGGAGCTCAGATACGCAGTATTTT.

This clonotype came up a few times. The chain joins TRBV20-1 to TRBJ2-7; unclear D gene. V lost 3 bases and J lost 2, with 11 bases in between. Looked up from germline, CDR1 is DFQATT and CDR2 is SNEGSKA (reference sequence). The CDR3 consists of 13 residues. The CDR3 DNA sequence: TGCAGTGCTAGGAAGGGCCCTCCCTACGAGCAGTACTTC. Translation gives CSARKGPPYEQYF.

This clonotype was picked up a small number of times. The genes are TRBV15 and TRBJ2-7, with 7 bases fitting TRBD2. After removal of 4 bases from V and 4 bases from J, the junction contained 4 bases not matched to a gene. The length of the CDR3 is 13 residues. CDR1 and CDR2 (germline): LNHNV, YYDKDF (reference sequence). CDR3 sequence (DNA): TGTGCCACCAGCAACATGGGAGGGTACGAGCAGTACTTC. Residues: CATSNMGGYEQYF.

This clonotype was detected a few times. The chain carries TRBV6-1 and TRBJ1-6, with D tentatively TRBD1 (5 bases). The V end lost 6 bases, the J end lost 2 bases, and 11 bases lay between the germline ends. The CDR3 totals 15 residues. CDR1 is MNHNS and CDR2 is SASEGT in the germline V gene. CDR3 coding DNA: TGTGCCAGCAGCCCAGGACAAACCTATAATTCACCCCTCCACTTT. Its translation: CASSPGQTYNSPLHF.

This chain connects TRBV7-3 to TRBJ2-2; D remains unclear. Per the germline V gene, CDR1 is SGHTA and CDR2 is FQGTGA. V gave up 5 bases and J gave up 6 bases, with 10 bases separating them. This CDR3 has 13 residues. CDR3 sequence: CASSRKGSGELFF. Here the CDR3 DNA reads TGTGCCAGCAGCCGAAAGGGCTCCGGGGAGCTGTTTTTT.

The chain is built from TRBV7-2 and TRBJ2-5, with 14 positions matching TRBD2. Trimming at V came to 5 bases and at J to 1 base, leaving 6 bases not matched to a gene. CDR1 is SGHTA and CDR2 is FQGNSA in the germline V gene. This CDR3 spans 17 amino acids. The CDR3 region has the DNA TGTGCCAGCAGCCCGTTGACTAGCGGGGGGGCCCAAGAGACCCAGTACTTC. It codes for CASSPLTSGGAQETQYF.

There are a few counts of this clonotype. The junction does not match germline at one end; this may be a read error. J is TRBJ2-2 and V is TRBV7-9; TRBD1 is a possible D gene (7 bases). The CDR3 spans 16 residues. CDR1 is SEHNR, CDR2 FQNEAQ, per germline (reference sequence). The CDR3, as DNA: TGTGCCAGCAGCCCGTCAGGGGGGAAGAACGCCGGGGAGCTGTTTTTT. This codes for CASSPSGGKNAGELFF.

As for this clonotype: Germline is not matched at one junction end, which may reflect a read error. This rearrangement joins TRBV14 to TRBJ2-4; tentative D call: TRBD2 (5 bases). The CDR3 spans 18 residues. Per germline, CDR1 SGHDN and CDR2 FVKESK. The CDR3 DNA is TGTGCCAGCAGTCAAGCTAGTGGACTCCTTTCGGCCAAAAACATTCAGTACTTC. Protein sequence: CASSQASGLLSAKNIQYF.

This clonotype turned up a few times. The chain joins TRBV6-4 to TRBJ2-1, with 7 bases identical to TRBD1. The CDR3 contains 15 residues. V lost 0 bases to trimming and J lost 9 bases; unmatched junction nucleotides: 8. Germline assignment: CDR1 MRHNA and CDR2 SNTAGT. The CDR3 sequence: CASSDSGTGEREQFF. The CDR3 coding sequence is TGTGCCAGCAGTGACTCGGGAACAGGGGAGCGTGAGCAGTTCTTC.

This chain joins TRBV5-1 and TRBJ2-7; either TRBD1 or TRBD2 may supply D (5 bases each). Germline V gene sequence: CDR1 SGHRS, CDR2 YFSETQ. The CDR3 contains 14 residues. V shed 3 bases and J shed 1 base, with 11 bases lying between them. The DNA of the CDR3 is TGCGCCAGCAGCTGGGCGAGGGGTTCCTACGAGCAGTACTTC. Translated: CASSWARGSYEQYF.